Listed below are T cell receptor beta chains from one sample, sequenced in a study of chemoradiotherapy in HPV16-positive cancers. Assay used: immunoSEQ multiplex PCR; TCRdb lists only in-frame clones, some missing. The table lists approximately 35,000 clones, just under 80% of them singletons. Material: blood, obtained from a patient who underwent chemoradiotherapy. Source of these receptors: a human donor with HPV-associated anogenital cancer. The conserved cysteine and the conserved F or W are not part of the CDR3 here. Each record gives: V gene, J gene, CDR3 protein.

>TRBV5-6|TRBJ1-5
ASSLGNQPQH
>TRBV11-3|TRBJ1-1
ASSYWTDTEAF
>TRBV7-2|TRBJ2-5
ASSYRDGQETQY
>TRBV7-2|TRBJ2-5
ASSLAMGYLETQY
>TRBV29-1|TRBJ1-2
SVEVPTGGHYGYT
>TRBV2|TRBJ1-5
ASTGPLGRVNQPQH
>TRBV18|TRBJ1-1
ASSDSPNTEAF
>TRBV7-8|TRBJ1-1
ASSATEMNTEAF
>TRBV29-1|TRBJ2-7
SVTPPDREAEQY
>TRBV30|TRBJ2-2
AWTSGGGGGELF
>TRBV5-1|TRBJ1-5
ASSFLGEDQPQH
>TRBV27|TRBJ2-7
ASSLPGTGTDEQY
>TRBV4-3|TRBJ1-2
ASSQEETGRAWSGGYT
>TRBV6-5|TRBJ1-1
ASSFQRQGSPEAF
>TRBV4-1|TRBJ2-7
ASSQGGLAGTYEQY
>TRBV4-1|TRBJ2-2
ASSQDLAGGFQPGELF
>TRBV28|TRBJ1-2
AGGRSYGYT
>TRBV5-1|TRBJ2-7
ASSLSGGDTYEQY
>TRBV15|TRBJ1-2
ATSRDGEYGYT
>TRBV18|TRBJ1-3
ASSPPGQSHTIY
>TRBV25-1|TRBJ2-1
ASSDRSAGAYNEQF
>TRBV2|TRBJ2-7
ASNPTLSAYEQY
>TRBV28|TRBJ1-1
ASSPATGRGNTEAF
>TRBV5-1|TRBJ1-3
ASSLQGVGNTIY
>TRBV27|TRBJ1-2
ASSLTPGLLLPYGYT
>TRBV6-5|TRBJ2-7
ASSVRGDPYEQY
>TRBV7-8|TRBJ1-2
ASSNLQTGTAYGYT
>TRBV2|TRBJ2-3
ASSESLITDTQY
>TRBV5-1|TRBJ1-4
ASSLVPTDEKLF
>TRBV6-5|TRBJ1-6
ASSQLGASSPLH
>TRBV9|TRBJ2-7
ASSRGQESGQY
>TRBV4-1|TRBJ2-7
ASSQVGTGYEQY
>TRBV4-1|TRBJ2-7
ASSQARGISYEQY
>TRBV2|TRBJ1-1
ASSGQGFQGAF
>TRBV20-1|TRBJ2-5
SRRGGGTQY
>TRBV15|TRBJ1-2
ATSEHNYGYT
>TRBV27|TRBJ2-1
ASSFVGAFNEQF
>TRBV29-1|TRBJ2-5
SVRLAVYQETQY
>TRBV11-2|TRBJ2-5
ASSLDAWETQY
>TRBV19|TRBJ1-5
ASSSWLNQPQH
>TRBV5-6|TRBJ1-3
ASSLGGSGNTIY
>TRBV6-1|TRBJ1-4
ASSEWGAMRGAATNEKLF
>TRBV7-9|TRBJ1-5
ASSREVGNQPQH
>TRBV7-8|TRBJ1-2
ASSYDPGRFGYT
>TRBV5-1|TRBJ2-3
ASSLQASTDTQY
>TRBV19|TRBJ1-2
ASGTYGYT
>TRBV9|TRBJ2-5
ASSETSGQPEETQY
>TRBV6-5|TRBJ1-2
ASSYRSYPAYGYT
>TRBV11-3|TRBJ2-7
ASSLEAGVSYEQY
>TRBV19|TRBJ2-7
ASSPTGLYEQY
>TRBV2|TRBJ2-1
AKGGVGPYNEQF
>TRBV7-9|TRBJ1-2
ASSKLGGGLVYGYT
>TRBV6-1|TRBJ1-4
ASSLLPGANEKLF
>TRBV5-3|TRBJ1-4
ARSPPYMGGTNEKLF